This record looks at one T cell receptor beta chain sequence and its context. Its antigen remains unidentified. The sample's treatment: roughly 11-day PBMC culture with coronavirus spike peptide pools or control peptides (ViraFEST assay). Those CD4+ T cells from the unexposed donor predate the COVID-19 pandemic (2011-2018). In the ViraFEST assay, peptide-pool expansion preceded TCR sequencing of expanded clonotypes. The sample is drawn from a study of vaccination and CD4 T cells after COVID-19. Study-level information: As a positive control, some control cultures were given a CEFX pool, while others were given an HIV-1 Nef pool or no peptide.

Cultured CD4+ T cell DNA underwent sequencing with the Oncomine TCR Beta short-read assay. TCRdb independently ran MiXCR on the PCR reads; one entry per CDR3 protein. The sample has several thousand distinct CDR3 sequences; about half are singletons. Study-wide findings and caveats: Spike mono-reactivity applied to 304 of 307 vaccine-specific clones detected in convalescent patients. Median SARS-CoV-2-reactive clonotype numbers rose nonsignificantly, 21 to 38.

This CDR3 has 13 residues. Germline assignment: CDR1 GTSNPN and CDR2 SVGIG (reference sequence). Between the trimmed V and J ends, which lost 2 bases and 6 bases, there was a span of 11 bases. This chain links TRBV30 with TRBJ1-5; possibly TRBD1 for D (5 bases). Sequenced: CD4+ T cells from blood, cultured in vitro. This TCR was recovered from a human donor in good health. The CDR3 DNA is TGTGCCTGGAGTTCGGGGGTTGGTCAGCCCCAGCATTTT. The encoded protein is CAWSSGVGQPQHF.